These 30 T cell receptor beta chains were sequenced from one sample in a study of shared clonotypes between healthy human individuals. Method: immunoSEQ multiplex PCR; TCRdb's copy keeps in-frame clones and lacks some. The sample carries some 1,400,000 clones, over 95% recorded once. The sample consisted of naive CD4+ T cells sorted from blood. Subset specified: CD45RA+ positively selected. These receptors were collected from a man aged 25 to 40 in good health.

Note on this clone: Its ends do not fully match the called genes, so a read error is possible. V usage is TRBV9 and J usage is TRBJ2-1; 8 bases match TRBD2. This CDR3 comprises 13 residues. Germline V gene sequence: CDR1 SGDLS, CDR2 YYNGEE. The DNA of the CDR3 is TGTGCCAGCAGCGCAAGTACTAGCGGAAGACCAATCTTC. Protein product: CASSASTSGRPIF.

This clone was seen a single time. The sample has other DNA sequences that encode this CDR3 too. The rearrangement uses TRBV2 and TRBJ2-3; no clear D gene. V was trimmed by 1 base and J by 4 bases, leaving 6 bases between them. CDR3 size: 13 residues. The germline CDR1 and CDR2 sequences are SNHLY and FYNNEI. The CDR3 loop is CASSEVLADTQYF. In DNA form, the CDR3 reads TGTGCCAGCAGTGAAGTCCTAGCAGATACGCAGTATTTT.

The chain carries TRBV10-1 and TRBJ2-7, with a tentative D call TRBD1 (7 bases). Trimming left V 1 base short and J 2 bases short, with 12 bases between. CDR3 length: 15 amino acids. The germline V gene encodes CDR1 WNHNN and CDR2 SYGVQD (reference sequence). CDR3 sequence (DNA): TGCGCCAGCAGTGAGTACGGCAGGGGGGCCTACGAGCAGTACTTC. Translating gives CASSEYGRGAYEQYF.

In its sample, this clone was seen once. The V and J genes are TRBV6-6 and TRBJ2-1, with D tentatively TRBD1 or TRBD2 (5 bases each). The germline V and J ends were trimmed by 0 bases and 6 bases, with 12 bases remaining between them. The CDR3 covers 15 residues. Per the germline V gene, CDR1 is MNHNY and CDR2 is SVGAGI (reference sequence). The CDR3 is CASSYSRSGTNEQFF. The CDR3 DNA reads TGTGCCAGCAGTTACTCGCGCTCAGGGACCAATGAGCAGTTCTTC.

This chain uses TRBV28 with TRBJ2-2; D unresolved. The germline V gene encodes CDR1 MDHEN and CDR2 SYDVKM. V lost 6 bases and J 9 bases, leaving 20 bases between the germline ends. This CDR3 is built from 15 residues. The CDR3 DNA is TGTGCCAGCAGATCCGACGGAGTGTCTGGCAGGGAGCTGTTTTTT. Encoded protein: CASRSDGVSGRELFF.

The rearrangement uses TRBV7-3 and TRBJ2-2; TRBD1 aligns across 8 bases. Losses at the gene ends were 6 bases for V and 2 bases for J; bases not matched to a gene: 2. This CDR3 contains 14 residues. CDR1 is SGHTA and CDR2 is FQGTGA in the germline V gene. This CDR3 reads CASRTGENTGELFF. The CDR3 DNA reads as TGTGCCAGCAGGACAGGGGAAAACACCGGGGAGCTGTTTTTT.

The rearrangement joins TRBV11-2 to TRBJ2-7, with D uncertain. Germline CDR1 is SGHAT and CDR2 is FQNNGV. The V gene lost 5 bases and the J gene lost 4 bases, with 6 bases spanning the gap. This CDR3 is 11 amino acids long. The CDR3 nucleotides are TGTGCCAGCAGCGCCCGATACGAGCAGTACTTC. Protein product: CASSARYEQYF.

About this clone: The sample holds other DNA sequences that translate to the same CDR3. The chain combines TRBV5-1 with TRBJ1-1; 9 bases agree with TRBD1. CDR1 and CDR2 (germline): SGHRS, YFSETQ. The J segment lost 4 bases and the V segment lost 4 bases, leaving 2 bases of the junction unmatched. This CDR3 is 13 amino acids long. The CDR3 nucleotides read TGCGCCAGCAGCCTGACAGGGGGCACTGAAGCTTTCTTT. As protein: CASSLTGGTEAFF.

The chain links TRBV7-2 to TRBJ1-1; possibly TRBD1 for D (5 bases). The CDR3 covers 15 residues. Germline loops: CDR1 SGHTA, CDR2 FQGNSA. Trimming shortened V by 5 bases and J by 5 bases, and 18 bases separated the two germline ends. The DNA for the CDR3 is TGTGCCAGCAGCCCCGTTGGTCGTAGGGGTACTGAAGCTTTCTTT. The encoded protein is CASSPVGRRGTEAFF.

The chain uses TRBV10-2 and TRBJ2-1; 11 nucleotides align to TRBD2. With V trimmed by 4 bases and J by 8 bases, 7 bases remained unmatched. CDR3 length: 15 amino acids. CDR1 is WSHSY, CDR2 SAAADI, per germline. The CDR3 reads CASSAPSGRWDEQFF. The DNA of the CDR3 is TGCGCCAGCAGTGCGCCTAGCGGGAGGTGGGATGAGCAGTTCTTC.

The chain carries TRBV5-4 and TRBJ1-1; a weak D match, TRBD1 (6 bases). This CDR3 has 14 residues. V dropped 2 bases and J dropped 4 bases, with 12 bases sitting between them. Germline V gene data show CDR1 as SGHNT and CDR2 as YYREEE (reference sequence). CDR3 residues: CASSLPRGGTEAFF. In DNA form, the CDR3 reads TGTGCCAGCAGCTTACCCAGGGGAGGCACTGAAGCTTTCTTT.

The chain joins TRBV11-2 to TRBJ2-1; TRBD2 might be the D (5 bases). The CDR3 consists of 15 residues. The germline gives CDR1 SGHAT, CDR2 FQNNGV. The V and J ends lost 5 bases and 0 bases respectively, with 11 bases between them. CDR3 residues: CASSLGAVSYNEQFF. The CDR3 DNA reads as TGTGCCAGCAGCCTAGGAGCGGTCTCCTACAATGAGCAGTTCTTC.

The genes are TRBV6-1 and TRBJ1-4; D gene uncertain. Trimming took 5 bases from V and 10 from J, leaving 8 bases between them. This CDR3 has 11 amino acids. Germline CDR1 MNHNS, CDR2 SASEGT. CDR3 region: CASSLGGKLFF. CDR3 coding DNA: TGTGCCAGCAGTCTGGGAGGAAAACTGTTTTTT.

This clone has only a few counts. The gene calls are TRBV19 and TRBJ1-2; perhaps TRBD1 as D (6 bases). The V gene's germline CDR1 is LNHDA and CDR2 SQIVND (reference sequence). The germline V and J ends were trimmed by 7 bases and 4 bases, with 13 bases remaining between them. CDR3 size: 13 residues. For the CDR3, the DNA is TGTGCCAGTAAGGTCACAGGGACCTATGGCTACACCTTC. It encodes CASKVTGTYGYTF.

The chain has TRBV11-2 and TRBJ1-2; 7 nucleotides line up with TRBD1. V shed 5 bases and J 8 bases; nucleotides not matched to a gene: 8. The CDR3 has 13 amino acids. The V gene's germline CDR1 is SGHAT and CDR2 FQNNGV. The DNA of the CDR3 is TGTGCCAGCAGCGCCCGGACAGGCCGAGGCTACACCTTC. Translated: CASSARTGRGYTF.

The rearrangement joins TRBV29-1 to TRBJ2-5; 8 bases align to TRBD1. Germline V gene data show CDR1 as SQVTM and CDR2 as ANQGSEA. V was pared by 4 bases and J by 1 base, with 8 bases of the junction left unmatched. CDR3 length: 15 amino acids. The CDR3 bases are TGCAGCGTTGCGGGCCAGGGGGCTTTCCAAGAGACCCAGTACTTC. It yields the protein CSVAGQGAFQETQYF.

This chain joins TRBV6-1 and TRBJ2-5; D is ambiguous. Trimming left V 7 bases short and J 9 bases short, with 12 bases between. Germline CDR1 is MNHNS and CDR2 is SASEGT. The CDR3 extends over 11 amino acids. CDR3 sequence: CASTQIRSQYF. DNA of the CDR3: TGTGCCAGCACCCAAATTCGGTCCCAGTACTTC.

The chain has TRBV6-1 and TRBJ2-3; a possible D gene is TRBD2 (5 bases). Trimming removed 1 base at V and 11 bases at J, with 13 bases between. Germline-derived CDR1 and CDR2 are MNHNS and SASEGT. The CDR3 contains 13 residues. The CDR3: CASSEVREGGQYF. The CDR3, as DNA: TGTGCCAGCAGTGAAGTCCGGGAAGGAGGGCAGTATTTT.

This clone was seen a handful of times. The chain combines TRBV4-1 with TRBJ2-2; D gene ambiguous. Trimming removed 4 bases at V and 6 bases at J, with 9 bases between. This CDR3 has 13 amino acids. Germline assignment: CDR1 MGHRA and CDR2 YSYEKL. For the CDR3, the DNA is TGCGCCAGCAGCCGAGTGGAAGCCGGGGAGCTGTTTTTT. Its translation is CASSRVEAGELFF.

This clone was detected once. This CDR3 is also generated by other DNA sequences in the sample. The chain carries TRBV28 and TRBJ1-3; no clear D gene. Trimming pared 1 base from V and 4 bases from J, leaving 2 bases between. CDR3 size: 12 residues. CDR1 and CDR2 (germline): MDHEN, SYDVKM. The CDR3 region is CASSLSGNTIYF. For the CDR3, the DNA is TGTGCCAGCAGTTTATCCGGAAACACCATATATTTT. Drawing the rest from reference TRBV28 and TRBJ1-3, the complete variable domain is DVKVTQSSRYLVKRTGEKVFLECVQDMDHENMFWYRQDPGLGLRLIYFSYDVKMKEKGDIPEGYSVSREKKERFSLILESASTNQTSMYLCASSLSGNTIYFGEGSWLTVV.

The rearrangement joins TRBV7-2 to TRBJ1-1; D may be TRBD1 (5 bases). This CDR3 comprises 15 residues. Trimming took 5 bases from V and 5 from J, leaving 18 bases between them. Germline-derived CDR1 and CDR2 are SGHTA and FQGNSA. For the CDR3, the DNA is TGTGCCAGCAGCCCCTGGGCAGGGTCGATGACTGAAGCTTTCTTT. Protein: CASSPWAGSMTEAFF.

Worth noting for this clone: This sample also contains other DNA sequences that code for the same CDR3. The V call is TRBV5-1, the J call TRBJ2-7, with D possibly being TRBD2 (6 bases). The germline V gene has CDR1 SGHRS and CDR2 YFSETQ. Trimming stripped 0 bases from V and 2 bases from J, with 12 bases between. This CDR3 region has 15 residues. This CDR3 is CASSLGLALTYEQYF. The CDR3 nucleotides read TGCGCCAGCAGCTTGGGGCTAGCGCTTACCTACGAGCAGTACTTC.

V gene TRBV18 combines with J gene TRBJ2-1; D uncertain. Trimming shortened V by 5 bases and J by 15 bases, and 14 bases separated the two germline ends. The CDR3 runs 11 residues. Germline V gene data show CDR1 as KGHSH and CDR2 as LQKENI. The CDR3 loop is CASSSLDLPFF. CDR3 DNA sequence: TGTGCCAGCTCATCCCTAGATCTTCCGTTCTTC. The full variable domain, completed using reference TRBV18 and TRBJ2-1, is NAGVMQNPRHLVRRRGQEARLRCSPMKGHSHVYWYRQLPEEGLKFMVYLQKENIIDESGMPKERFSAEFPKEGPSILRIQQVVRGDSAAYFCASSSLDLPFFGPGTRLTVL.

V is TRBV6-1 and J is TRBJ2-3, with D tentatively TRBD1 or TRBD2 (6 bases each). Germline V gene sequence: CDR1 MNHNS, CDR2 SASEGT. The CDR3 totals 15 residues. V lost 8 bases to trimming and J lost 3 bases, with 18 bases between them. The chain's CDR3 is CASAAHGGITDTQYF. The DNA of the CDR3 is TGTGCCAGCGCTGCCCACGGGGGCATTACAGATACGCAGTATTTT.

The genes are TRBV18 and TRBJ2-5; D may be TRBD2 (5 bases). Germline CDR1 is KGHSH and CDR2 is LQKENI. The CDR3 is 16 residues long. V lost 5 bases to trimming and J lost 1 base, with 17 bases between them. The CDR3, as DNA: TGTGCCAGCTCAACCCGTGTAGGGAGCAGCCAAGAGACCCAGTACTTC. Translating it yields CASSTRVGSSQETQYF.

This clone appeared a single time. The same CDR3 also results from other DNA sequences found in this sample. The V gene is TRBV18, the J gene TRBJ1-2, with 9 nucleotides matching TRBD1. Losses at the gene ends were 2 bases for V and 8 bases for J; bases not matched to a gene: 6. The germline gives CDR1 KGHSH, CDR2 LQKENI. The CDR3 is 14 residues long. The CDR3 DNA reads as TGTGCCAGCTCACCAGCACAGGGGGCTGGGGGCTACACCTTC. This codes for CASSPAQGAGGYTF.

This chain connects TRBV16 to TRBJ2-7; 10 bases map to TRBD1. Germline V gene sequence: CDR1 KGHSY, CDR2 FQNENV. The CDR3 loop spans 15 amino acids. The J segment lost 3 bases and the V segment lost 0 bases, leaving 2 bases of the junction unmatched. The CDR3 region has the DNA TGTGCCAGCAGCCAATCGAGGACAGGGGGCTACGAGCAGTACTTC. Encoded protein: CASSQSRTGGYEQYF.

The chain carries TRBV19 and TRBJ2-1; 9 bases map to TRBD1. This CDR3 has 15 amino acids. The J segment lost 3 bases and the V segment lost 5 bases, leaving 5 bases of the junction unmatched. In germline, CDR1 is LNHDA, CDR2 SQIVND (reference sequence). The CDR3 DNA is TGTGCCAGTAGTGGGACAGGGTCTGGCTACAATGAGCAGTTCTTC. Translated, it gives CASSGTGSGYNEQFF. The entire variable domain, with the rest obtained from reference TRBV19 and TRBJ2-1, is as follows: DGGITQSPKYLFRKEGQNVTLSCEQNLNHDAMYWYRQDPGQGLRLIYYSQIVNDFQKGDIAEGYSVSREKKESFPLTVTSAQKNPTAFYLCASSGTGSGYNEQFFGPGTRLTVL.

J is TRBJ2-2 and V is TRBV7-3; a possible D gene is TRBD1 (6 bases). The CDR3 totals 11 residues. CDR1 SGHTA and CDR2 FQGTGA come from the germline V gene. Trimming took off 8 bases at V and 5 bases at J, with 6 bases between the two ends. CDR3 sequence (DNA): TGTGCCAGCCAGGGGACCGGGGAGCTGTTTTTT. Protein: CASQGTGELFF.

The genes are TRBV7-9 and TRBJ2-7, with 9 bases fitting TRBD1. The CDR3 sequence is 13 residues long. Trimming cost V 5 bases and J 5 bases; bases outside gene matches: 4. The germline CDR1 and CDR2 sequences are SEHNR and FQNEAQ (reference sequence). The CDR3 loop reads CASSDRDRDEQYF. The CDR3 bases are TGTGCCAGCAGCGACCGGGACAGGGACGAGCAGTACTTC.